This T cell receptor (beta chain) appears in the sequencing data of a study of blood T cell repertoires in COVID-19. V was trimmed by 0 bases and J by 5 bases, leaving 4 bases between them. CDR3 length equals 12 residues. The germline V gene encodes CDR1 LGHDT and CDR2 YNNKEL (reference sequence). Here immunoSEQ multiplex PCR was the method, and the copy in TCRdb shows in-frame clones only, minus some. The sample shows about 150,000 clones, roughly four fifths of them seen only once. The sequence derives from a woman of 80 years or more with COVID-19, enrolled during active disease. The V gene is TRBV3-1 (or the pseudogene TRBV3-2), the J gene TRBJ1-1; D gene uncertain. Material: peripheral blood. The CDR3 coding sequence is TGTGCCAGCAGCCAAGAGAGGACTGAAGCTTTCTTT. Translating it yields CASSQERTEAFF.